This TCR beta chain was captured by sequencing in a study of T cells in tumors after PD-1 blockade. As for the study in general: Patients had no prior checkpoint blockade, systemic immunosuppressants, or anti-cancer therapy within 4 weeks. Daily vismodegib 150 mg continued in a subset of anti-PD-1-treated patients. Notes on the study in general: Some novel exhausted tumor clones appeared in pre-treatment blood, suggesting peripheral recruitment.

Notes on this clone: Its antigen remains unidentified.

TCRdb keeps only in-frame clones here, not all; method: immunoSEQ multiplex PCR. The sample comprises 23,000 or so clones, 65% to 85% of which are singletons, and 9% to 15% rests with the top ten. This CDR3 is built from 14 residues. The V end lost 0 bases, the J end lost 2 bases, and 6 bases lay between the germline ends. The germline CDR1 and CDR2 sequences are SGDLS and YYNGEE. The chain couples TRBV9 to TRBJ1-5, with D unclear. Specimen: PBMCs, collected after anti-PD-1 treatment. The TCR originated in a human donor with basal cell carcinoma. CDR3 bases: TGTGCCAGCAGCGTAGATGACGGCAATCAGCCCCAGCATTTT. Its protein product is CASSVDDGNQPQHF.